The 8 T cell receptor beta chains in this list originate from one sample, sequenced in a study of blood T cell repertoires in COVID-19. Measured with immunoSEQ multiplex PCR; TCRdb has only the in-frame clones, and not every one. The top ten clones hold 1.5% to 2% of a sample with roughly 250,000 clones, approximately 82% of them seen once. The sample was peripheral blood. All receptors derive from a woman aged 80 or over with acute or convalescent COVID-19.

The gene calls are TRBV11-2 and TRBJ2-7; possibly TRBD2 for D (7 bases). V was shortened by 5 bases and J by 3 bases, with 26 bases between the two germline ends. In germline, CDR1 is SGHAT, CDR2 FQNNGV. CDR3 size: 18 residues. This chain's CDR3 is CASSVGWRGGTLVYEQYF. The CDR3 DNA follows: TGTGCCAGCAGCGTAGGGTGGAGGGGGGGGACTCTCGTCTACGAGCAGTACTTC.

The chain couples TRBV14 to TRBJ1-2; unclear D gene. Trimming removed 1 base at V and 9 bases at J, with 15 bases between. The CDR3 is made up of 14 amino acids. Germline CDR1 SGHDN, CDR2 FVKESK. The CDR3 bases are TGTGCCAGCAGCCAAGGGAGGTCCCCTCCGCGCTACACCTTC. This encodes CASSQGRSPPRYTF.

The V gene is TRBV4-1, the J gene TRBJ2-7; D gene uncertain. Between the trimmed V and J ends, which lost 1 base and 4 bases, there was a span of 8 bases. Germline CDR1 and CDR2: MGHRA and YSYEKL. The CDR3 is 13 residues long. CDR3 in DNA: TGCGCCAGCAGCCAAGTCGGTGATTACGAGCAGTACTTC. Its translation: CASSQVGDYEQYF.

DNA of the CDR3: TGTGCCAGCAGCTTAGGCACCGGGGGAGGAGCGGGGGTAACCGGGGAGCTGTTTTTT. Its translation: CASSLGTGGGAGVTGELFF. This chain links TRBV7-2 with TRBJ2-2; the match to TRBD2 covers 8 bases. V shed 1 base and J 5 bases; nucleotides not matched to a gene: 15. This CDR3 has 19 amino acids. Germline V gene lookup returns CDR1 SGHTA and CDR2 FQGNSA.

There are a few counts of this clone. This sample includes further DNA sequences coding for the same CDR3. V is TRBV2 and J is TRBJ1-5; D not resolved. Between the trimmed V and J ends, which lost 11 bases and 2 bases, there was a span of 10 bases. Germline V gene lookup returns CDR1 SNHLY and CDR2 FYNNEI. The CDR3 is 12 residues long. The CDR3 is CASTGGNQPQHF. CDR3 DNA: TGTGCCTCCACTGGTGGCAATCAGCCCCAGCATTTT.

In nucleotides, the CDR3 is TGTGCCAGCAGCTTAGGATTGACAGGGGTTTCACCCCTCCACTTT. Amino acid sequence: CASSLGLTGVSPLHF. The gene calls are TRBV7-2 and TRBJ1-6, with 8 bases matching TRBD1. J was trimmed by 9 bases and V by 1 base; bases with no gene match: 5. The CDR3 length is 15 residues. The germline V gene encodes CDR1 SGHTA and CDR2 FQGNSA.

CDR3 sequence (DNA): TGTACCAGCAGCTTATATGATCAGCCCCAGCATTTT. Translating it yields CTSSLYDQPQHF. The chain has TRBV7-2 and TRBJ1-5; D not resolved. There are 12 residues in the CDR3. Trimming took off 2 bases at V and 5 bases at J, with 4 bases between the two ends. The germline V gene encodes CDR1 SGHTA and CDR2 FQGNSA. Using reference TRBV7-2 and TRBJ1-5 for the parts outside the CDR3, the full variable domain is GAGVSQSPSNKVTEKGKDVELRCDPISGHTALYWYRQSLGQGLEFLIYFQGNSAPDKSGLPSDRFSAERTGGSVSTLTIQRTQQEDSAVYLCTSSLYDQPQHFGDGTRLSIL.

CDR3 sequence (DNA): TGTGCCACCACGAGAAACGACGAGCAGTACTTC. This encodes CATTRNDEQYF. The chain uses TRBV6-5 and TRBJ2-7; unclear D gene. Looked up from germline, CDR1 is MNHEY and CDR2 is SVGAGI. The CDR3 extends over 11 amino acids. Deletions cut 10 bases from V and 5 bases from J, with 12 bases between.